This is a list of T cell receptor beta chains from one sample in a study of T cell responses to AZD1222 COVID-19 vaccine. The assay was immunoSEQ multiplex PCR, and TCRdb's table has in-frame clones only and misses some. This table holds about 130,000 clones, around 90% found once. Sequenced material: peripheral blood, taken on day 0 of MenACWY control vaccination. These receptors came from an adult in good health. Both conserved end residues are part of each CDR3. A D gene is named only where the DNA matches it firmly. Not all rows give a size; the values are once, few, many and, for expanded clones, a class.

TRBV27	.	TRBJ2-5	TRBD2	CASSLQSRLANQETQYF	TGTGCCAGCAGTTTACAATCAAGACTAGCGAACCAAGAGACCCAGTACTTC
TRBV3-1/TRBV3-2	.	TRBJ2-3	.	CASSQDGSPSTDTQYF	TGTGCCAGCAGCCAAGACGGCTCCCCTAGCACAGATACGCAGTATTTT
TRBV4-2	.	TRBJ1-2	.	CASSQDFGLSGGYTF	TGTGCCAGCAGCCAAGATTTTGGCCTTTCGGGTGGCTACACCTTC
TRBV5-1	.	TRBJ2-7	TRBD2	CASSLGASGSSYEQYF	TGCGCCAGCAGCTTGGGGGCGAGCGGGAGTAGCTACGAGCAGTACTTC
TRBV7-6	.	TRBJ2-3	.	CASSFPDTQYF	TGTGCCAGCAGCTTCCCAGATACGCAGTATTTT
TRBV4-1	few	TRBJ2-7	.	CASSQDQFNYEQYF	TGCGCCAGCAGCCAAGACCAGTTTAACTACGAGCAGTACTTC
TRBV29-1	.	TRBJ2-1	.	CSVVGTPLDEQFF	TGCAGCGTTGTCGGGACGCCTCTGGATGAGCAGTTCTTC
TRBV12-3/TRBV12-4	.	TRBJ2-7	.	CASSLSLNDEQYF	TGTGCCAGCAGTTTGAGTCTTAACGACGAGCAGTACTTC
TRBV4-1	.	TRBJ2-7	TRBD2	CASSQFPGQTRAGGRYEQYF	TGCGCCAGCAGCCAATTCCCGGGACAGACAAGAGCGGGAGGACGGTACGAGCAGTACTTC
TRBV7-9	few	TRBJ2-1	.	CASTYQSNEQFF	TGTGCCAGCACCTATCAAAGCAATGAGCAGTTCTTC
TRBV11-1	.	TRBJ2-1	.	CASSFLTGTRNEQFF	TGTGCCAGCAGCTTCTTAACCGGGACTCGAAATGAGCAGTTCTTC
TRBV19	.	TRBJ2-2	TRBD2	CASSINQIAGGPLTGELFF	TGTGCCAGTAGTATTAACCAAATAGCGGGAGGGCCCCTCACCGGGGAGCTGTTTTTT
TRBV28	.	TRBJ1-3	.	CASRAGAGNTIYF	TGTGCCAGCAGGGCCGGAGCGGGAAACACCATATATTTT
TRBV2	.	TRBJ1-1	.	CASRYGGNTEAFF	TGTGCCAGCAGATACGGGGGTAACACTGAAGCTTTCTTT
TRBV20-1	.	TRBJ1-3	.	CSASIPGAGNTIYF	TGCAGTGCTAGTATACCAGGGGCTGGAAACACCATATATTTT
TRBV28	.	TRBJ1-1	.	CASSPGAKWAFF	TGTGCCAGCAGTCCGGGGGCCAAATGGGCTTTCTTT
TRBV7-2	once	TRBJ2-1	TRBD1	CASSLVRDRNNEQFF	TGTGCCAGCAGCTTAGTCAGGGACAGAAACAATGAGCAGTTCTTC
TRBV12-3/TRBV12-4	.	TRBJ2-7	.	CASSPTAYEQYF	TGTGCCAGCAGCCCGACAGCCTACGAGCAGTACTTC
TRBV30	.	TRBJ1-4	.	CARQGGGEKLFF	TGTGCCAGGCAGGGTGGGGGTGAAAAACTGTTTTTT
TRBV6-4	.	TRBJ2-3	TRBD2	CASSSGSGSDTQYF	TGTGCCAGCAGCAGCGGGAGTGGAAGCGATACGCAGTATTTT
TRBV11-3	.	TRBJ2-7	TRBD2	CASSEGRASGSYEQYF	TGTGCCAGCAGCGAGGGCCGGGCTAGCGGGAGCTACGAGCAGTACTTC
TRBV30	.	TRBJ1-1	TRBD1	CAWKGGRQGDTEAFF	TGTGCCTGGAAAGGCGGTAGACAGGGAGACACTGAAGCTTTCTTT
TRBV7-3	.	TRBJ2-2	TRBD1	CASSLQGAGELFF	TGTGCCAGCAGCCTACAGGGGGCAGGGGAGCTGTTTTTT
TRBV5-1	.	TRBJ1-1	.	CASSLSAAFF	TGCGCCAGCAGCTTAAGCGCAGCTTTCTTT
TRBV27	.	TRBJ2-5	.	CASSLLPRGGYGTQYF	TGTGCCAGCAGTTTACTCCCCAGGGGGGGTTATGGGACCCAGTACTTC
TRBV7-2	once	TRBJ1-5	TRBD1	CASSPGQGGLKGPQHF	TGTGCCAGCAGCCCGGGACAGGGGGGATTAAAGGGGCCCCAGCATTTT
TRBV6-2/TRBV6-3	.	TRBJ1-1	TRBD1	CASSRGTGGLIEAFF	TGTGCCAGCAGTCGGGGGACAGGGGGCCTTATTGAAGCTTTCTTT
TRBV19	.	TRBJ2-1	.	CASSTMYEQFF	TGTGCCAGTAGTACCATGTATGAGCAGTTCTTC
TRBV5-1	.	TRBJ1-6	TRBD1	CASSLLPSTGLSSPLHF	TGCGCCAGCAGCTTACTACCCTCGACAGGGTTAAGTTCACCCCTCCACTTT